This TCR beta chain originates from a study of CD8+ T cells in alopecia areata. At the level of the study: Treatment ran 6 to 18 months, with 6 months of follow-up afterward.

Treatment of the sample: oral pan-JAK inhibitor, 5-10 mg twice daily. Remarks on this clone: Antigen unknown.

Germline assignment: CDR1 MNHEY and CDR2 SMNVEV (reference sequence). This CDR3 has 13 residues. V lost 3 bases, J lost 2 bases, and 1 base stayed unmatched. Overall study findings and caveats: In blood and scalp, many expanded lesional clones persisted during tofacitinib. Scalp clonality and expanded CD8+ clones among the top 100 were significantly decreased by tofacitinib.

After isolation, RNA underwent reverse transcription to generate cDNA as the sequencing template. Repertoires were generated with immunoSEQ multiplex PCR, while TCRdb's copy carries only in-frame clones and drops some. The sample carries some 110,000 clones, roughly three fifths recorded once. This clonotype was obtained from a human donor with alopecia areata. The sequenced sample was CD8+ T cells sorted from blood, obtained at week 24, from a patient treated with tofacitinib. V and J are TRBV27 and TRBJ2-7; 7 bases align to TRBD1. CDR3 bases: TGTGCCAGCAGTTTGGACAGGACCTACGAGCAGTACTTC. Its protein is CASSLDRTYEQYF.